The TCR beta chain under discussion was sequenced for a study of blood T cell repertoires in COVID-19. Study details: Samples taken during acute and convalescent COVID-19 were collected in the United States, Italy and Spain. In each case, the material was cDNA or gDNA derived from T cells, B-cell-depleted T cells, or PBMCs.

Per the authors' pipeline: Nucleated cell number was recorded as an estimate derived from reference gene primer amplification. Measured with immunoSEQ multiplex PCR; TCRdb has only the in-frame clones, and not every one. D and trimming were read from the DNA, whereas the V and J calls and clone size are those reported in that table. The sample includes 65,000 to 90,000 clones, roughly four fifths of them seen just once. Per the germline V gene, CDR1 is SGHRS and CDR2 is YFSETQ. V was clipped by 4 bases and J by 4 bases, with 24 bases between them. CDR3 length: 17 amino acids. The sequence was obtained from a man between 60 and 70 years old with acute or convalescent COVID-19. Source material: peripheral blood. The gene calls are TRBV5-1 and TRBJ2-7; D may be TRBD2 (6 bases). The CDR3 is CASSPSGGVSSKYEQYF. Written as DNA, the CDR3 is TGCGCCAGCAGCCCCTCAGGAGGGGTGTCAAGTAAATACGAGCAGTACTTC. Full variable domain (missing parts from reference TRBV5-1 and TRBJ2-7): KAGVTQTPRYLIKTRGQQVTLSCSPISGHRSVSWYQQTPGQGLQFLFEYFSETQRNKGNFPGRFSGRQFSNSRSEMNVSTLELGDSALYLCASSPSGGVSSKYEQYFGPGTRLTVT.